This entry lists 4 T cell receptor beta chains sequenced from one sample in a study of cytomegalovirus exposure and HLA in healthy donors. The PCR was carried out with 60 Vbeta primers and 13 Jbeta primers. TCRdb's table, derived via immunoSEQ multiplex PCR, lists solely in-frame clones and lacks some. In the table there are 120,000 or so clones, over 75% of which are singletons. The specimen was PBMCs. The receptors here all came from a man between 18 and 29 years old in good health and CMV-seropositive.

The CDR3 DNA sequence: TGCAGCGTGACAGGGACGGGCTATGGCTACACCTTC. Translation: CSVTGTGYGYTF. This sequence joins TRBV29-1 and TRBJ1-2; TRBD1 matches 7 bases. This CDR3 contains 12 residues. CDR1 and CDR2 (germline): SQVTM, ANQGSEA. V lost 6 bases to trimming and J lost 4 bases; unmatched junction nucleotides: 5.

J is TRBJ2-1 and V is TRBV5-6, with 7 bases lining up with TRBD2. J gave up 4 bases and V 2 bases, and 18 bases lay outside the gene matches. Germline loops: CDR1 SGHDT, CDR2 YYEEEE. The CDR3 extends over 19 amino acids. CDR3 sequence reads: CASSFHGRARGRIYNEQFF. The CDR3 DNA reads as TGTGCCAGCAGCTTTCATGGGAGGGCCCGGGGAAGGATTTACAATGAGCAGTTCTTC.

The J gene is TRBJ1-1, the V gene TRBV5-1; D unresolved. Trimming pared 0 bases from V and 0 bases from J, leaving 12 bases between. Germline CDR1 is SGHRS and CDR2 is YFSETQ. The CDR3 is 16 amino acids. CDR3 coding DNA: TGCGCCAGCAGCTTGGGGAGCCAAATGGTGAACACTGAAGCTTTCTTT. Protein sequence: CASSLGSQMVNTEAFF.

This chain uses TRBV30 with TRBJ2-1; tentative D call: TRBD1 (6 bases). Trimming pared 2 bases from V and 6 bases from J, leaving 20 bases between. This CDR3 region has 16 residues. CDR1 is GTSNPN and CDR2 is SVGIG in the germline V gene (reference sequence). The CDR3 reads CAWSPPTGKFSNEQFF. The CDR3 nucleotides are TGTGCCTGGAGTCCCCCAACAGGGAAGTTCAGCAATGAGCAGTTCTTC.